The clone carrying this T cell receptor (beta chain) was detected once. This record comes from a study of OX40 agonist ivuxolimab in advanced cancers. The trim removed 5 bases at V and 2 bases at J, leaving 8 bases unmatched. Germline CDR1 and CDR2: SGHVS and FNYEAQ. The CDR3 runs to 15 residues. Libraries were prepared by immunoSEQ multiplex PCR; TCRdb keeps only in-frame clonotypes and omits some of them. The sample comprises nearly 45,000 clones, roughly 82% of which are singletons, and over 12% rests with the top ten. V usage is TRBV7-6 and J usage is TRBJ2-7, with TRBD2 matching over 8 bases. Material: CD4+ or CD8+ T cells sorted from blood, obtained in a trial of the OX40 agonist ivuxolimab. The origin of this receptor is an adult with an advanced solid tumor such as melanoma, head and neck, liver or kidney cancer. The CDR3 region is CASSPLAGRAYEQYF. The CDR3 DNA sequence: TGTGCCAGCAGCCCTTTAGCGGGAAGGGCCTACGAGCAGTACTTC.